The 15 T cell receptor beta chains presented below share a single source sample, sequenced in a study of blood T cell repertoires in COVID-19. The method was immunoSEQ multiplex PCR; TCRdb's version includes in-frame clones alone and lacks a portion of them. Altogether approximately 290,000 clones are present, approximately 85% being singletons, with the ten largest covering 0.85% to 1%. The sequencing input was peripheral blood. The source of these receptors is a human donor with COVID-19, enrolled during active disease. The donor label of this sample is uncertain.

The chain combines TRBV19 with TRBJ2-6; maybe TRBD2 (5 bases). Trimming shortened V by 11 bases and J by 4 bases, and 12 bases separated the two germline ends. The germline CDR1 and CDR2 sequences are LNHDA and SQIVND (reference sequence). This CDR3 contains 13 residues. The DNA for the CDR3 is TGTGCCTCCCGGCCTAGCGGGGCCAACGTCCTGACTTTC. This encodes CASRPSGANVLTF.

The gene calls are TRBV27 and TRBJ1-2; no reliable D call. Trimming left V 2 bases short and J 8 bases short, with 15 bases between. Germline values: CDR1 MNHEY, CDR2 SMNVEV (reference sequence). The CDR3 contains 14 residues. CDR3 in DNA: TGTGCCAGCAGTTTAATAGCGGAGGCGGGCGGCTACACCTTC. Translation gives CASSLIAEAGGYTF.

This clone was detected only once. The J gene is TRBJ2-3, the V gene TRBV6-5; 10 bases are a match to TRBD1. There are 13 residues in the CDR3. The V segment lost 6 bases and the J segment 12 bases; nucleotides outside the gene matches: 9. The germline CDR1 and CDR2 sequences are MNHEY and SVGAGI. This CDR3 is CASSAGQGVFQYF. The CDR3 bases are TGTGCCAGCAGCGCCGGACAGGGGGTTTTTCAGTATTTT.

The chain joins TRBV9 to TRBJ1-3; D is undetermined. V shed 0 bases and J shed 0 bases, with 10 bases lying between them. Germline V gene sequence: CDR1 SGDLS, CDR2 YYNGEE. The CDR3 has 16 residues. The CDR3, as DNA: TGTGCCAGCAGCGTAGGGACTCTAAACTCTGGAAACACCATATATTTT. Its protein is CASSVGTLNSGNTIYF.

In the case of this clone: Other DNA sequences within the sample encode an identical CDR3. The V and J genes are TRBV19 and TRBJ2-7; 8 nucleotides align to TRBD1. With V trimmed by 5 bases and J by 4 bases, 7 bases remained unmatched. The CDR3 runs to 14 residues. Germline V CDR1 and CDR2: LNHDA, SQIVND (reference sequence). CDR3 residues: CASSSGTGSYEQYF. CDR3 nucleotides: TGTGCCAGTAGTTCCGGGACAGGATCATACGAGCAGTACTTC.

The chain links TRBV30 to TRBJ2-1; 9 nucleotides agree with TRBD2. The V gene's germline CDR1 is GTSNPN and CDR2 SVGIG (reference sequence). The V gene end was trimmed by 0 bases and the J gene end by 3 bases; junction bases not matched to a gene: 9. The CDR3 is 17 amino acids. DNA of the CDR3: TGTGCCTGGAGTGTCCCCAGGGCGGGAGGGTACTACAATGAGCAGTTCTTC. Protein product: CAWSVPRAGGYYNEQFF.

The rearrangement links TRBV29-1 to TRBJ1-2, with no clear D. The CDR3 has 13 residues. Trimming shortened V by 4 bases and J by 3 bases, and 12 bases separated the two germline ends. Germline assignment: CDR1 SQVTM and CDR2 ANQGSEA. CDR3 amino acids: CSVGQPQDYGYTF. DNA for the CDR3: TGCAGCGTTGGACAACCCCAGGACTATGGCTACACCTTC.

This chain joins TRBV19 and TRBJ1-2; no clear D. The CDR3 sequence is 14 residues long. CDR1 LNHDA and CDR2 SQIVND come from the germline V gene (reference sequence). The V gene lost 1 base and the J gene lost 4 bases, with 10 bases spanning the gap. The CDR3 nucleotides are TGTGCCAGTAGTATAGTAGGTCAGGCCTATGGCTACACCTTC. Translation gives CASSIVGQAYGYTF.

This clone was recorded at least ten times. The chain links TRBV11-2 to TRBJ2-7; D may be TRBD1 (5 bases). Germline V gives CDR1 SGHAT, CDR2 FQNNGV. V was clipped by 5 bases and J by 4 bases, with 18 bases between them. The CDR3 covers 15 residues. The DNA for the CDR3 is TGTGCCAGCAGCGTAAATACAGGTGGAGCGTACGAGCAGTACTTC. Translated: CASSVNTGGAYEQYF.

The chain joins TRBV7-6 to TRBJ2-2; TRBD1 aligns across 9 bases. Losses at the gene ends were 1 base for V and 4 bases for J; bases not matched to a gene: 7. From germline, CDR1 is SGHVS and CDR2 FNYEAQ. This CDR3 has 17 amino acids. The CDR3 loop is CASSLEPGQGVTGELFF. The CDR3 DNA sequence: TGTGCCAGCAGCTTAGAACCGGGACAGGGTGTCACCGGGGAGCTGTTTTTT.

The chain combines TRBV19 with TRBJ2-1; no reliable D call. Trimming took 3 bases from V and 9 from J, leaving 9 bases between them. The CDR3 consists of 12 residues. Per germline, CDR1 LNHDA and CDR2 SQIVND (reference sequence). The CDR3 sequence: CASSMVEIEQFF. The CDR3 nucleotides read TGTGCCAGTAGTATGGTGGAGATTGAGCAGTTCTTC. Full variable domain (missing parts from reference TRBV19 and TRBJ2-1): DGGITQSPKYLFRKEGQNVTLSCEQNLNHDAMYWYRQDPGQGLRLIYYSQIVNDFQKGDIAEGYSVSREKKESFPLTVTSAQKNPTAFYLCASSMVEIEQFFGPGTRLTVL.

This clone turned up a few times. This chain links TRBV29-1 with TRBJ2-7, with 10 bases lining up with TRBD1. This CDR3 spans 13 amino acids. The V segment lost 5 bases and the J segment 3 bases; nucleotides outside the gene matches: 4. The germline gives CDR1 SQVTM, CDR2 ANQGSEA. CDR3 bases: TGCAGCGTTATTTGGACAGGGGGCTACGAGCAGTACTTC. This codes for CSVIWTGGYEQYF.

This chain links TRBV9 with TRBJ1-2, with no clear D. Trimming shortened V by 4 bases and J by 6 bases, and 13 bases separated the two germline ends. Germline loops: CDR1 SGDLS, CDR2 YYNGEE. The CDR3 extends over 13 amino acids. The CDR3 is CASSPAGTNGYTF. CDR3 DNA sequence: TGTGCCAGCAGCCCAGCGGGAACAAATGGCTACACCTTC.

The chain links TRBV11-3 to TRBJ1-1, with 7 bases identical to TRBD1. The germline V gene has CDR1 SGHNT and CDR2 YENEEA. The CDR3 contains 17 residues. The junction had 13 bases not matched to a gene; V was cut back by 1 base and J by 5 bases. The CDR3 coding sequence is TGTGCCAGCAGCTTAGGAGGTGCAGGGGGGCTGGGTACTGAAGCTTTCTTT. This encodes CASSLGGAGGLGTEAFF.

The rearrangement links TRBV3-1 (or the pseudogene TRBV3-2) to TRBJ1-6, with TRBD1 matching over 8 bases. Trimming took 4 bases from V and 2 from J; bases not matched to a gene: 7. The CDR3 loop spans 17 amino acids. From germline, CDR1 is LGHDT and CDR2 YNNKEL (reference sequence). The CDR3 sequence: CASSLLGQGAYNSPLHF. The CDR3 region has the DNA TGTGCCAGCAGCCTTCTAGGACAGGGCGCCTATAATTCACCCCTCCACTTT.